The rows below give T cell receptor beta chains drawn from one sample of a study of blood T cell repertoires in COVID-19. Some clones are missing from TCRdb's copy, which holds only in-frame ones; the method was immunoSEQ multiplex PCR. The sample records hundreds of thousands of clones, 80% to 90% being singletons. The sequenced material came from PBMCs or T cells enriched from blood (not recorded which). These receptor sequences come from a woman in her forties with acute COVID-19. CDR3s include the opening cysteine and the closing phenylalanine or tryptophan. The order of the fields is CDR3 protein, CDR3 DNA, CDR3 length, V gene, J gene, D gene, clone size. The D gene is left open where the match is weak. Only part of the rows carry a size: once, few, many, or a class if the clone is expanded.

CDR3 protein: CASSLGRDNEQFF
CDR3 DNA: TGTGCCAGCAGCCTAGGGAGGGACAATGAGCAGTTCTTC
CDR3 length: 13
V gene: TRBV6-5
J gene: TRBJ2-1
D gene: TRBD2
clone size: -

CDR3 protein: CASSRGNSNQPQHF
CDR3 DNA: TGTGCCAGCAGTAGGGGGAATAGCAATCAGCCCCAGCATTTT
CDR3 length: 14
V gene: TRBV27
J gene: TRBJ1-5
D gene: -
clone size: -

CDR3 protein: CTSSHGQGRVINQPQHF
CDR3 DNA: TGCACCAGCAGCCACGGACAGGGACGGGTGATCAATCAGCCCCAGCATTTT
CDR3 length: 17
V gene: TRBV1
J gene: TRBJ1-5
D gene: -
clone size: -

CDR3 protein: CASSRGPDYEQYF
CDR3 DNA: TGCGCCAGCAGCCGCGGGCCCGACTACGAGCAGTACTTC
CDR3 length: 13
V gene: TRBV4-1
J gene: TRBJ2-7
D gene: -
clone size: few

CDR3 protein: CASSQTRYGYTF
CDR3 DNA: TGTGCCAGCAGCCAAACCCGGTATGGCTACACCTTC
CDR3 length: 12
V gene: TRBV3-1/TRBV3-2
J gene: TRBJ1-2
D gene: -
clone size: -

CDR3 protein: CASSPDRGSSYNSPLHF
CDR3 DNA: TGCGCCAGCAGCCCCGACAGGGGGAGCTCCTATAATTCACCCCTCCACTTT
CDR3 length: 17
V gene: TRBV5-1
J gene: TRBJ1-6
D gene: TRBD1
clone size: -

CDR3 protein: CASSLTAGTEAFF
CDR3 DNA: TGTGCCAGCAGCTTGACAGCGGGCACTGAAGCTTTCTTT
CDR3 length: 13
V gene: TRBV5-5
J gene: TRBJ1-1
D gene: -
clone size: -

CDR3 protein: CASSLRATGSSTDTQYF
CDR3 DNA: TGTGCCAGCAGCTTGAGAGCCACAGGGAGCTCCACAGATACGCAGTATTTT
CDR3 length: 17
V gene: TRBV5-6
J gene: TRBJ2-3
D gene: -
clone size: -

CDR3 protein: CASSRSPSYEQYF
CDR3 DNA: TGTGCCAGCAGCCGGTCCCCCTCCTACGAGCAGTACTTC
CDR3 length: 13
V gene: TRBV7-2
J gene: TRBJ2-7
D gene: -
clone size: -

CDR3 protein: CASSPGGRQPQHF
CDR3 DNA: TGTGCCAGCAGCCCAGGGGGCCGTCAGCCCCAGCATTTT
CDR3 length: 13
V gene: TRBV3-1/TRBV3-2
J gene: TRBJ1-5
D gene: TRBD1
clone size: -

CDR3 protein: CSVRRSEAYEQYF
CDR3 DNA: TGCAGCGTCCGGAGGTCGGAGGCCTACGAGCAGTACTTC
CDR3 length: 13
V gene: TRBV29-1
J gene: TRBJ2-7
D gene: -
clone size: -

CDR3 protein: CASSQRGGGTSGLEQYF
CDR3 DNA: TGTGCCAGCAGCCAAAGGGGGGGTGGGACTAGCGGGCTCGAGCAGTACTTC
CDR3 length: 17
V gene: TRBV4-2
J gene: TRBJ2-7
D gene: TRBD2
clone size: -

CDR3 protein: CASTPRGGFTEAFF
CDR3 DNA: TGTGCCAGCACCCCCCGGGGAGGTTTCACTGAAGCTTTCTTT
CDR3 length: 14
V gene: TRBV27
J gene: TRBJ1-1
D gene: -
clone size: -

CDR3 protein: CSAFLGTDTEAFF
CDR3 DNA: TGCAGCGCCTTCCTCGGTACGGACACTGAAGCTTTCTTT
CDR3 length: 13
V gene: TRBV29-1
J gene: TRBJ1-1
D gene: -
clone size: -

CDR3 protein: CASSPPPWTEAFF
CDR3 DNA: TGTGCCAGCAGTCCGCCCCCATGGACAGAAGCTTTCTTT
CDR3 length: 13
V gene: TRBV28
J gene: TRBJ1-1
D gene: -
clone size: -

CDR3 protein: CASSLPNSDTQYF
CDR3 DNA: TGTGCCAGCAGCTTACCCAACTCGGATACGCAGTATTTT
CDR3 length: 13
V gene: TRBV7-3
J gene: TRBJ2-3
D gene: -
clone size: -

CDR3 protein: CASSKMDRASYGYTF
CDR3 DNA: TGTGCCAGCAGTAAGATGGACAGGGCCTCCTATGGCTACACCTTC
CDR3 length: 15
V gene: TRBV6-5
J gene: TRBJ1-2
D gene: TRBD1
clone size: -

CDR3 protein: CASSLTLRGSGSWKTQYF
CDR3 DNA: TGTGCCAGCAGCTTAACCCTCAGGGGTAGCGGGAGTTGGAAGACCCAGTACTTC
CDR3 length: 18
V gene: TRBV7-2
J gene: TRBJ2-5
D gene: TRBD2
clone size: -

CDR3 protein: CASSPSGELFF
CDR3 DNA: TGTGCCAGCTCACCATCAGGGGAGCTGTTTTTT
CDR3 length: 11
V gene: TRBV18
J gene: TRBJ2-2
D gene: -
clone size: -

CDR3 protein: CASSSFRTGGPNEQYF
CDR3 DNA: TGCGCCAGCAGCTCCTTCCGAACAGGGGGGCCCAACGAGCAGTACTTC
CDR3 length: 16
V gene: TRBV5-1
J gene: TRBJ2-7
D gene: TRBD1
clone size: few

CDR3 protein: CASSFTTSGLYNEQFF
CDR3 DNA: TGCGCCAGCAGCTTCACGACTAGCGGGCTCTACAATGAGCAGTTCTTC
CDR3 length: 16
V gene: TRBV5-1
J gene: TRBJ2-1
D gene: TRBD2
clone size: -

CDR3 protein: CASRLTGTNEQYF
CDR3 DNA: TGTGCCAGCAGATTGACAGGGACCAACGAGCAGTACTTC
CDR3 length: 13
V gene: TRBV27
J gene: TRBJ2-7
D gene: TRBD1
clone size: -

CDR3 protein: CATSDTTRIDEQFF
CDR3 DNA: TGTGCCACCAGTGACACCACTAGAATTGATGAGCAGTTCTTC
CDR3 length: 14
V gene: TRBV24-1
J gene: TRBJ2-1
D gene: -
clone size: -

CDR3 protein: CASKYVAGISTDTQYF
CDR3 DNA: TGCGCCAGCAAATACGTAGCGGGGATTAGCACAGATACGCAGTATTTT
CDR3 length: 16
V gene: TRBV5-1
J gene: TRBJ2-3
D gene: TRBD2
clone size: -

CDR3 protein: CASSHIEGGQETQYF
CDR3 DNA: TGTGCCAGCAGCCACATAGAGGGGGGGCAAGAGACCCAGTACTTC
CDR3 length: 15
V gene: TRBV11-2
J gene: TRBJ2-5
D gene: -
clone size: -

CDR3 protein: CASGAPRGARSYEQYF
CDR3 DNA: TGTGCCAGCGGGGCCCCACGGGGGGCCCGCTCCTACGAGCAGTACTTC
CDR3 length: 16
V gene: TRBV28
J gene: TRBJ2-7
D gene: -
clone size: -

CDR3 protein: CASSVRGRGNTIYF
CDR3 DNA: TGTGCCAGTAGTGTCAGGGGTAGGGGAAACACCATATATTTT
CDR3 length: 14
V gene: TRBV19
J gene: TRBJ1-3
D gene: -
clone size: few

CDR3 protein: CASSFGGGSRETQYF
CDR3 DNA: TGTGCCAGCAGTTTCGGGGGCGGGAGTAGAGAGACCCAGTACTTC
CDR3 length: 15
V gene: TRBV28
J gene: TRBJ2-5
D gene: -
clone size: -

CDR3 protein: CASSRDSFNQPQHF
CDR3 DNA: TGTGCCAGTAGCCGGGACAGCTTCAATCAGCCCCAGCATTTT
CDR3 length: 14
V gene: TRBV19
J gene: TRBJ1-5
D gene: TRBD1
clone size: -

CDR3 protein: CASSPSLVTEQYF
CDR3 DNA: TGTGCCAGCAGTCCGTCCTTAGTTACCGAGCAGTACTTC
CDR3 length: 13
V gene: TRBV27
J gene: TRBJ2-7
D gene: -
clone size: -

CDR3 protein: CASSSHGGGNSPLHF
CDR3 DNA: TGTGCCAGCAGTTCTCATGGGGGGGGGAATTCACCCCTCCACTTT
CDR3 length: 15
V gene: TRBV28
J gene: TRBJ1-6
D gene: -
clone size: -

CDR3 protein: CASTRGGAGGEKLFF
CDR3 DNA: TGTGCCAGCACCCGAGGGGGCGCGGGGGGTGAAAAACTGTTTTTT
CDR3 length: 15
V gene: TRBV28
J gene: TRBJ1-4
D gene: TRBD1
clone size: -

CDR3 protein: CATSDGASNQPQHF
CDR3 DNA: TGTGCCACCAGTGATGGGGCTAGCAATCAGCCCCAGCATTTT
CDR3 length: 14
V gene: TRBV24-1
J gene: TRBJ1-5
D gene: -
clone size: -

CDR3 protein: CASSYGGSRETQYF
CDR3 DNA: TGTGCCAGCAGTTACGGCGGGAGTCGAGAGACCCAGTACTTC
CDR3 length: 14
V gene: TRBV6-2/TRBV6-3
J gene: TRBJ2-5
D gene: TRBD2
clone size: -

CDR3 protein: CASSLGQRGYNSPLHF
CDR3 DNA: TGTGCCAGCAGCTTAGGCCAGCGGGGCTATAATTCACCCCTCCACTTT
CDR3 length: 16
V gene: TRBV7-8
J gene: TRBJ1-6
D gene: -
clone size: -

CDR3 protein: CASSPAGGSQSPHYEQYF
CDR3 DNA: TGCGCCAGCAGCCCGGCGGGCGGGAGCCAATCTCCCCACTACGAGCAGTACTTC
CDR3 length: 18
V gene: TRBV5-1
J gene: TRBJ2-7
D gene: TRBD2
clone size: once

CDR3 protein: CASSLYGTGVPTF
CDR3 DNA: TGTGCCAGCAGTTTATACGGGACAGGGGTTCCCACCTTC
CDR3 length: 13
V gene: TRBV28
J gene: TRBJ1-2
D gene: TRBD1
clone size: -

CDR3 protein: CASSQQGQETQYF
CDR3 DNA: TGTGCCAGCAGCCAACAGGGGCAAGAGACCCAGTACTTC
CDR3 length: 13
V gene: TRBV7-9
J gene: TRBJ2-5
D gene: TRBD1
clone size: -

CDR3 protein: CASSLGPPLTSGRNEQYF
CDR3 DNA: TGTGCCAGCAGCTTGGGGCCCCCGCTGACTAGCGGGAGAAACGAGCAGTACTTC
CDR3 length: 18
V gene: TRBV7-7
J gene: TRBJ2-7
D gene: TRBD2
clone size: -

CDR3 protein: CASSLGTGTRGYNEQFF
CDR3 DNA: TGTGCCAGCAGTCTTGGCACCGGGACTAGGGGGTACAATGAGCAGTTCTTC
CDR3 length: 17
V gene: TRBV28
J gene: TRBJ2-1
D gene: TRBD2
clone size: few

CDR3 protein: CASSLGARAGSGANVLTF
CDR3 DNA: TGCGCCAGCAGCTTGGGGGCAAGGGCGGGCTCTGGGGCCAACGTCCTGACTTTC
CDR3 length: 18
V gene: TRBV5-1
J gene: TRBJ2-6
D gene: -
clone size: -

CDR3 protein: CSVLPGLGEWEQYF
CDR3 DNA: TGCAGCGTCCTACCGGGATTGGGCGAGTGGGAGCAGTACTTC
CDR3 length: 14
V gene: TRBV29-1
J gene: TRBJ2-7
D gene: -
clone size: once

CDR3 protein: CASSWTTVTEAFF
CDR3 DNA: TGTGCCAGCAGCTGGACAACTGTCACTGAAGCTTTCTTT
CDR3 length: 13
V gene: TRBV27
J gene: TRBJ1-1
D gene: -
clone size: -